This T cell receptor (beta chain) came from a study of T cell responses to AZD1222 COVID-19 vaccine. Findings and caveats of the study: The donor cohort was predominantly white British with a female majority, and clonal diversity may have been underestimated.

This table comes from immunoSEQ multiplex PCR, and its TCRdb copy is limited to in-frame clones, with some not included. The table has fewer than 110,000 clones, approximately 90% seen once. Remarks on this clone: Its antigen is still unknown.

The CDR3 is made up of 15 amino acids. Per the germline V gene, CDR1 is SEHNR and CDR2 is FQNEAQ (reference sequence). J gave up 8 bases and V 8 bases, and 13 bases lay outside the gene matches. This sample comprised peripheral blood, obtained on day 0 of AZD1222 vaccination. The chain has TRBV7-9 and TRBJ2-1; 9 bases line up with TRBD1. The sequence was obtained from an adult in good health. The CDR3 DNA follows: TGTGCCAGCTCACTTGGGGTGGGACAGGGACATGAGCAGTTCTTC. Protein: CASSLGVGQGHEQFF.